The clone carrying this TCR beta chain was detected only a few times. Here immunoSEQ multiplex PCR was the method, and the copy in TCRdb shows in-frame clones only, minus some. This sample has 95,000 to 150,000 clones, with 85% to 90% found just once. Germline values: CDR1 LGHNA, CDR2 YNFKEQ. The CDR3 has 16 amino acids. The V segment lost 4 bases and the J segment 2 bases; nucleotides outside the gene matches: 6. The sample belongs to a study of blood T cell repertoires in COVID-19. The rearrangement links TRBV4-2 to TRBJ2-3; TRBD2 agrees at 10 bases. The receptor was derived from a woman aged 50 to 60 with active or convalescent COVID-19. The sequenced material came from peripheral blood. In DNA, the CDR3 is TGTGCCAGCAGCCGTCAAGCGGGAGGGTTCACAGATACGCAGTATTTT. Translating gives CASSRQAGGFTDTQYF.